Below are 27 T cell receptor beta chains sequenced from a single sample in a study of blood T cell repertoires in COVID-19. Sequencing was performed with immunoSEQ multiplex PCR; in TCRdb, only in-frame clones are kept and a portion is missing. There are a few hundred thousand clones in the sample; around 90% occur only once, and approximately 7.5% lies in the top ten. Sequencing was done on a sample of peripheral blood. Every receptor here comes from a young woman with COVID-19, enrolled during active disease.

The CDR3 reads CASGRTGGGSPLHF. As DNA, the CDR3 is TGTGCCAGCGGGCGGACAGGGGGCGGTTCACCCCTCCACTTT. V gene TRBV28 combines with J gene TRBJ1-6; 11 nucleotides match TRBD1. With 8 bases clipped from V and 9 bases from J, the junction kept 6 bases outside the gene matches. Germline-derived CDR1 and CDR2 are MDHEN and SYDVKM. The CDR3 loop spans 14 amino acids.

The chain uses TRBV19 and TRBJ2-7, with 9 positions matching TRBD2. Germline V gene sequence: CDR1 LNHDA, CDR2 SQIVND (reference sequence). The ends lost 4 bases at V and 0 bases at J; junction bases unmatched: 4. The CDR3 is 15 residues long. CDR3 region: CASSSLAGHSYEQYF. Here the CDR3 DNA reads TGTGCCAGTAGTAGTCTAGCGGGACACTCCTACGAGCAGTACTTC.

The J gene is TRBJ1-3, the V gene TRBV4-1, with TRBD1 as a possible D gene (6 bases). This CDR3 has 15 residues. Trimming took off 5 bases at V and 8 bases at J, with 19 bases between the two ends. Germline CDR1 MGHRA, CDR2 YSYEKL. CDR3 amino acids: CASSFAPGQKDTIYF. CDR3 DNA: TGCGCCAGCAGCTTCGCCCCGGGACAAAAAGACACCATATATTTT.

This chain joins TRBV12-3 or TRBV12-4 and TRBJ1-1; possibly TRBD1 for D (5 bases). Trimming stripped 7 bases from V and 5 bases from J, with 11 bases between. This CDR3 comprises 12 residues. As DNA, the CDR3 is TGTGCCAGCATCCTCGGGGGTACTGAAGCTTTCTTT. The encoded protein is CASILGGTEAFF.

J is TRBJ2-1 and V is TRBV6-4, with 9 nucleotides matching TRBD2. The CDR3 length is 15 residues. Looked up from germline, CDR1 is MRHNA and CDR2 is SNTAGT. V was pared by 4 bases and J by 7 bases, with 8 bases of the junction left unmatched. CDR3 region: CASSVAGGDTNEQFF. CDR3 coding DNA: TGTGCCAGCAGTGTCGCGGGAGGGGATACTAATGAGCAGTTCTTC.

The rearrangement joins TRBV5-1 to TRBJ2-1, with TRBD1 identical over 11 bases. The V segment lost 4 bases and the J segment 10 bases; nucleotides outside the gene matches: 10. The V gene's germline CDR1 is SGHRS and CDR2 YFSETQ. This CDR3 region has 15 residues. For the CDR3, the DNA is TGCGCCAGCAGCCCGGCGGGACAGGGGGTCGGGGAGCAGTTCTTC. This translates into CASSPAGQGVGEQFF.

In this sample, this clone turned up a few times. The V call is TRBV29-1, the J call TRBJ2-7, with D unresolved. The CDR3 totals 11 residues. V gave up 4 bases and J gave up 0 bases, with 4 bases separating them. Germline V CDR1 and CDR2: SQVTM, ANQGSEA. CDR3 region: CSVANSYEQYF. The CDR3 DNA follows: TGCAGCGTTGCAAACTCCTACGAGCAGTACTTC.

This chain joins TRBV27 and TRBJ2-1; no reliable D call. The CDR3 spans 15 residues. Trimming left V 0 bases short and J 2 bases short, with 8 bases between. Looked up from germline, CDR1 is MNHEY and CDR2 is SMNVEV (reference sequence). This CDR3 is CASSLSLRTYNEQFF. In DNA, the CDR3 is TGTGCCAGCAGTTTATCGTTGCGGACCTACAATGAGCAGTTCTTC.

This sequence joins TRBV28 and TRBJ2-1; 7 bases align to TRBD1. Germline loops: CDR1 MDHEN, CDR2 SYDVKM. The V gene end was trimmed by 5 bases and the J gene end by 8 bases; junction bases not matched to a gene: 12. The CDR3 consists of 15 residues. The CDR3 sequence: CASSPLGDSTDEQFF. The CDR3 DNA follows: TGTGCCAGCAGTCCCCTTGGGGACAGCACGGATGAGCAGTTCTTC.

The V call is TRBV6-4, the J call TRBJ2-3; 7 bases line up with TRBD2. The CDR3 is made up of 17 amino acids. Trimming removed 5 bases from V and 2 bases from J; junction bases left unmatched: 13. Germline CDR1 reads MRHNA; CDR2 reads SNTAGT. The CDR3 nucleotides are TGTGCCAGCAGTCCACTCTTTCTAGCGGATAACACAGATACGCAGTATTTT. Residues: CASSPLFLADNTDTQYF.

The chain links TRBV28 to TRBJ2-7; 9 positions match TRBD1. Germline CDR1 is MDHEN and CDR2 is SYDVKM. There are 14 residues in the CDR3. The V and J ends lost 11 bases and 6 bases, in that order; junction bases with no gene match: 14. The chain's CDR3 is CAREEDRGPREQYF. The CDR3 DNA reads as TGTGCCCGAGAGGAGGACAGGGGCCCCCGCGAGCAGTACTTC. Using reference TRBV28 and TRBJ2-7 for the parts outside the CDR3, the full variable domain is DVKVTQSSRYLVKRTGEKVFLECVQDMDHENMFWYRQDPGLGLRLIYFSYDVKMKEKGDIPEGYSVSREKKERFSLILESASTNQTSMYLCAREEDRGPREQYFGPGTRLTVT.

The gene calls are TRBV2 and TRBJ1-1; unclear D gene. The CDR3 extends over 15 amino acids. Germline V CDR1 and CDR2: SNHLY, FYNNEI. Trimming removed 4 bases from V and 3 bases from J, with 15 bases in between. CDR3 bases: TGTGCCAGCAGTGTATCGATGAGCCTCCACACTGAAGCTTTCTTT. Amino acids: CASSVSMSLHTEAFF.

V is TRBV9 and J is TRBJ2-7; 9 nucleotides align to TRBD2. The CDR3 has 15 amino acids. Germline V lookup: CDR1 SGDLS, CDR2 YYNGEE. The trim removed 0 bases at V and 4 bases at J, leaving 5 bases unmatched. Here the CDR3 reads CASSVEAGGYYEQYF. The CDR3 bases are TGTGCCAGCAGCGTAGAAGCGGGAGGATATTACGAGCAGTACTTC.

V usage is TRBV2 and J usage is TRBJ2-3, with 10 bases that match TRBD1. The germline CDR1 and CDR2 sequences are SNHLY and FYNNEI. Trimming took 5 bases from V and 5 from J; bases not matched to a gene: 4. The CDR3 is 14 residues long. The CDR3 here is CASSRTGGEDTQYF. The CDR3 nucleotides are TGTGCCAGCAGTCGGACAGGGGGGGAAGATACGCAGTATTTT.

The V and J genes are TRBV29-1 and TRBJ1-3; 7 bases fit TRBD1. Trimming took 5 bases from V and 3 from J; bases not matched to a gene: 7. Germline loops: CDR1 SQVTM, CDR2 ANQGSEA. The CDR3 totals 14 residues. DNA of the CDR3: TGCAGCGTTAAGACAGGGATTGATGGAAACACCATATATTTT. Residues: CSVKTGIDGNTIYF. The full variable domain, in which reference TRBV29-1 and TRBJ1-3 provide the parts outside the CDR3, is SAVISQKPSRDICQRGTSLTIQCQVDSQVTMMFWYRQQPGQSLTLIATANQGSEATYESGFVIDKFPISRPNLTFSTLTVSNMSPEDSSIYLCSVKTGIDGNTIYFGEGSWLTVV.

The chain employs TRBV10-3 and TRBJ2-1; D not resolved. The CDR3 runs 12 residues. Germline lookup yields CDR1 ENHRY and CDR2 SYGVKD. V lost 2 bases to trimming and J lost 10 bases, with 9 bases between them. The CDR3 sequence is CAISEDNQEQFF. Written as DNA, the CDR3 is TGTGCCATCAGTGAGGACAATCAGGAGCAGTTCTTC.

The V gene is TRBV3-1 (or the pseudogene TRBV3-2), the J gene TRBJ2-3, with D possibly matching TRBD2 (5 bases). The CDR3 has 17 amino acids. The germline V gene encodes CDR1 LGHDT and CDR2 YNNKEL (reference sequence). V lost 3 bases to trimming and J lost 4 bases, with 20 bases between them. CDR3 in DNA: TGTGCCAGCAGCCACGGTCCCCCTCTTAGCGTAGCAGATACGCAGTATTTT. Residues: CASSHGPPLSVADTQYF.

This chain uses TRBV14 with TRBJ2-2; D is ambiguous. Trimming took off 2 bases at V and 7 bases at J, with 2 bases between the two ends. This CDR3 has 11 residues. Germline loops: CDR1 SGHDN, CDR2 FVKESK. The CDR3 is CASSQYGELFF. DNA for the CDR3: TGTGCCAGCAGCCAATACGGGGAGCTGTTTTTT.

This clone was observed a single time. V usage is TRBV7-6 and J usage is TRBJ1-4; 7 positions match TRBD1. CDR3 length: 14 amino acids. With V trimmed by 5 bases and J by 2 bases, 2 bases remained unmatched. CDR1 is SGHVS and CDR2 is FNYEAQ in the germline V gene. The DNA of the CDR3 is TGTGCCAGCAGCGACAGGGTCACTAATGAAAAACTGTTTTTT. This sequence encodes CASSDRVTNEKLFF.

The chain carries TRBV24-1 and TRBJ1-2; the D gene is possibly TRBD1 (5 bases). Trimming stripped 5 bases from V and 5 bases from J, with 14 bases between. CDR1 is KGHDR, CDR2 SFDVKD, per germline. The CDR3 length is 14 residues. The CDR3 DNA is TGTGCCACCAGTGGGGACGGAGGGGAATATGGCTACACCTTC. Its translation is CATSGDGGEYGYTF.

CDR3 sequence (DNA): TGTGCCAGCAGTAAAGAAGGTGAGGGAGTACCCTATAATTCACCCCTCCACTTT. Its protein is CASSKEGEGVPYNSPLHF. The chain combines TRBV25-1 with TRBJ1-6, with D unclear. Trimming cost V 5 bases and J 2 bases, with 19 bases left between them. The germline gives CDR1 MGHDK, CDR2 SYGVNS. The CDR3 length is 18 residues.

This clone came up once. J is TRBJ1-1 and V is TRBV6-1, with D perhaps matching TRBD1 (5 bases). This CDR3 region has 14 residues. Germline CDR1 is MNHNS and CDR2 is SASEGT. Trimming took off 1 base at V and 7 bases at J, with 13 bases between the two ends. The chain's CDR3 is CASSEERAQGEAFF. For the CDR3, the DNA is TGTGCCAGCAGTGAAGAACGGGCTCAGGGTGAAGCTTTCTTT.

The gene calls are TRBV6-6 and TRBJ1-5; 9 bases are a match to TRBD1. V was pared by 5 bases and J by 6 bases, with 14 bases of the junction left unmatched. The CDR3 is 17 residues long. Germline values: CDR1 MNHNY, CDR2 SVGAGI (reference sequence). The CDR3 is CASSLQGTGTLSQPQHF. DNA of the CDR3: TGTGCCAGCAGTCTCCAGGGGACAGGGACCTTGAGTCAGCCCCAGCATTTT.

The CDR3 DNA sequence: TGTGCCAGCAACCTAGATCGGAACACTGAAGCTTTCTTT. Translated, it gives CASNLDRNTEAFF. The rearrangement joins TRBV2 to TRBJ1-1, with D unclear. V lost 7 bases to trimming and J lost 1 base, with 10 bases between them. The CDR3 spans 13 residues. The germline gives CDR1 SNHLY, CDR2 FYNNEI.

The V and J genes are TRBV9 and TRBJ2-7, with TRBD1 matching 10 bases. Germline assignment: CDR1 SGDLS and CDR2 YYNGEE. Trimming took 3 bases from V and 6 from J; bases not matched to a gene: 3. This CDR3 has 13 amino acids. This chain's CDR3 is CASSETGGGEQYF. DNA of the CDR3: TGTGCCAGCAGCGAGACAGGGGGCGGCGAGCAGTACTTC.

This clone appeared a single time. This chain links TRBV11-1 with TRBJ2-3, with D perhaps TRBD1 (5 bases). CDR3 length: 13 amino acids. V lost 5 bases, J lost 8 bases, and 14 bases lay in between. The germline gives CDR1 SGHAT, CDR2 FQDESV (reference sequence). CDR3 region: CASSQVPRGTQYF. The CDR3, as DNA: TGTGCCAGCAGCCAGGTCCCAAGGGGTACGCAGTATTTT. Full variable domain (remainder filled in from reference TRBV11-1 and TRBJ2-3): EAEVAQSPRYKITEKSQAVAFWCDPISGHATLYWYRQILGQGPELLVQFQDESVVDDSQLPKDRFSAERLKGVDSTLKIQPAELGDSAMYLCASSQVPRGTQYFGPGTRLTVL.

The V and J genes are TRBV2 and TRBJ1-4; 11 bases align to TRBD1. The germline gives CDR1 SNHLY, CDR2 FYNNEI. There are 15 residues in the CDR3. The ends lost 6 bases at V and 7 bases at J; junction bases unmatched: 7. CDR3 amino acids: CASRMDRGRGEKLFF. As DNA, the CDR3 is TGTGCCAGCAGGATGGACAGGGGGCGGGGTGAAAAACTGTTTTTT.